The rows below give T cell receptor beta chains drawn from one sample of a study of spatial heterogeneity in lung cancer. TCRdb used MiXCR to reprocess the 5' RACE reads, holding one entry per CDR3 protein. In the table there are some 13,000 distinct CDR3 sequences, 3% to 4.5% of which are singletons. The source was lung tumor tissue, collected at surgery. The receptor set was obtained from a male donor with early-stage non-small cell lung cancer. CDR3s include the opening cysteine and the closing phenylalanine or tryptophan. A D gene is named only where the DNA matches it firmly. The size field is filled for only some rows; it gives once, few, many or a size class.

D gene | J gene | V gene | clone size | CDR3 protein | CDR3 DNA
TRBD1 | TRBJ1-4 | TRBV25-1 | medium-sized | CATQQGAVEKLFF | TGTGCCACCCAGCAGGGGGCAGTTGAAAAACTGTTTTTT
TRBD1 | TRBJ2-1 | TRBV5-1 | many | CASSLSGTGMYEQFF | TGCGCCAGCAGCTTGTCCGGGACAGGGATGTATGAGCAGTTCTTC
. | TRBJ2-7 | TRBV19 | many | CASGQGSYEQYF | TGTGCCAGTGGGCAGGGCTCCTACGAGCAGTACTTC
. | TRBJ1-1 | TRBV6-5 | medium-sized | CASSHKVVGNTEAFF | TGTGCCAGCAGCCATAAAGTAGTGGGTAACACTGAAGCTTTCTTT
. | TRBJ1-4 | TRBV7-2 | . | CASSTTDGLIGKLFF | TGTGCCAGCAGCACCACCGACGGGCTTATCGGAAAACTGTTTTTT
. | TRBJ2-7 | TRBV30 | many | CAWSQGGYEQYF | TGTGCCTGGAGTCAAGGGGGCTACGAGCAGTACTTC
TRBD1 | TRBJ1-6 | TRBV20-1 | . | CSASLLTQGARNSPLHF | TGCAGTGCTAGTCTTTTGACACAGGGGGCGCGGAATTCACCCCTCCACTTT
TRBD1 | TRBJ1-1 | TRBV30 | . | CAWRPGQGVSYTEAFF | TGTGCCTGGAGACCAGGACAGGGGGTCTCTTACACTGAAGCTTTCTTT
. | TRBJ2-6 | TRBV7-6 | many | CASSPTAALSGANVLTF | TGTGCCAGCAGCCCGACGGCAGCACTCTCTGGGGCCAACGTCCTGACTTTC
TRBD2 | TRBJ2-5 | TRBV20-1 | many | CSATSGSRETQYF | TGCAGTGCAACTAGCGGGAGCAGAGAGACCCAGTACTTC
TRBD1 | TRBJ2-3 | TRBV5-5 | many | CASSYMTGLPTDTQYF | TGTGCCAGCAGCTATATGACAGGGCTCCCCACAGATACGCAGTATTTT
TRBD1 | TRBJ2-7 | TRBV18 | many | CASHPGQGSYEQYF | TGTGCCAGCCACCCCGGACAGGGAAGCTACGAGCAGTACTTC
TRBD1 | TRBJ1-1 | TRBV6-1 | medium-sized | CASRLGQGGTEAFF | TGTGCCAGCAGGCTCGGACAGGGAGGAACTGAAGCTTTCTTT
. | TRBJ2-1 | TRBV20-1 | many | CSARDFQGQGLYNEQFF | TGCAGTGCTAGAGATTTCCAAGGTCAGGGCCTATACAATGAGCAGTTCTTC